The sequence of this TCR beta chain was determined in a study of OX40 agonist ivuxolimab in advanced cancers. Assay used: immunoSEQ multiplex PCR; TCRdb lists only in-frame clones, some missing. The repertoire holds approximately 55,000 clones, with roughly 90% as singletons. The CDR3 loop spans 12 amino acids. Germline V gene data show CDR1 as MNHEY and CDR2 as SVGAGI. V dropped 5 bases and J dropped 7 bases, with 11 bases sitting between them. The receptor comes from an adult with an advanced solid tumor such as melanoma, head and neck, liver or kidney cancer. Sequencing was performed on CD4+ or CD8+ T cells sorted from blood, taken in a trial of the OX40 agonist ivuxolimab. The chain uses TRBV6-5 and TRBJ1-2; perhaps TRBD1 as D (6 bases). The CDR3 DNA sequence: TGTGCCAGCAGTCAAACAGGGCTTGGCTACACCTTC. Encoded protein: CASSQTGLGYTF.